This is a list of T cell receptor beta chains from one sample in a study. MiXCR, run by TCRdb on the 5' RACE reads, gives a single entry per CDR3 protein. In the table there are around 57,000 distinct CDR3 sequences, roughly 28% of which are singletons. The sequenced material came from tumor-infiltrating memory CD4+ T cells sorted from the breast tumor. The receptors shown here come from a female donor with breast cancer. CDR3s include the opening cysteine and the closing phenylalanine or tryptophan. Fields, in order: clone size, V gene, J gene, D gene, CDR3 protein, CDR3 DNA. A D gene is named only where the DNA matches it firmly. Clone sizes are given selectively: once, few, many, or a class where the clone is expanded.

size: .
V: TRBV5-1
J: TRBJ2-3
D: .
CDR3: CASSLNGVGEQYF
DNA: TGCGCCAGCAGCTTAAATGGGGTTGGAGAGCAGTATTTT

size: .
V: TRBV5-1
J: TRBJ2-1
D: .
CDR3: CASSLVGGYNEQFF
DNA: TGCGCCAGCAGCTTGGTAGGAGGCTACAATGAGCAGTTCTTC

size: .
V: TRBV5-1
J: TRBJ2-2
D: TRBD1
CDR3: CPSRRDSSNTGELFF
DNA: TGCCCCAGCCGCCGGGACAGTTCAAACACCGGGGAGCTGTTTTTT

size: few
V: TRBV11-3
J: TRBJ1-1
D: .
CDR3: CASSLTYGRPDTEAFF
DNA: TGTGCCAGCAGCTTAACTTACGGGCGGCCTGACACTGAAGCTTTCTTT

size: many
V: TRBV7-2
J: TRBJ2-1
D: .
CDR3: CAKGDYLHNEQFF
DNA: TGTGCCAAGGGAGACTACCTCCACAATGAGCAGTTCTTC

size: .
V: TRBV27
J: TRBJ2-1
D: .
CDR3: CASSLLPELPNEQFF
DNA: TGTGCCAGCAGTTTACTTCCCGAACTGCCAAATGAGCAGTTCTTC

size: .
V: TRBV7-2
J: TRBJ2-1
D: .
CDR3: CASSKAVGASYNEQFF
DNA: TGTGCCAGCAGTAAGGCCGTCGGGGCCTCCTACAATGAGCAGTTCTTC

size: .
V: TRBV7-2
J: TRBJ1-4
D: .
CDR3: CASTQVGDLRKLFF
DNA: TGTGCCAGCACCCAGGTCGGGGATCTACGAAAACTGTTTTTT

size: many
V: TRBV24-1
J: TRBJ2-3
D: .
CDR3: CATRWEDKRITDTQYF
DNA: TGTGCCACCAGATGGGAAGACAAGCGCATCACAGATACGCAGTATTTT

size: .
V: TRBV7-2
J: TRBJ1-2
D: .
CDR3: CASSLPQTPYGYTF
DNA: TGTGCCAGCAGCTTACCCCAAACCCCGTATGGCTACACCTTC

size: .
V: TRBV28
J: TRBJ1-4
D: .
CDR3: CASSYATNEKLFF
DNA: TGTGCCAGCAGCTATGCAACTAATGAAAAACTGTTTTTT

size: few
V: TRBV7-8
J: TRBJ1-1
D: .
CDR3: CASSLARENTEAFF
DNA: TGTGCCAGCAGCTTAGCGAGAGAGAACACTGAAGCTTTCTTT

size: .
V: TRBV7-2
J: TRBJ1-5
D: .
CDR3: CASSVIVGAQPQHF
DNA: TGTGCCAGCAGCGTCATCGTCGGGGCTCAGCCCCAGCATTTT

size: few
V: TRBV11-3
J: TRBJ1-6
D: TRBD1
CDR3: CASSSPRQGDSPLHF
DNA: TGTGCCAGCAGCTCACCCCGCCAGGGGGATTCACCCCTCCACTTT

size: .
V: TRBV7-8
J: TRBJ2-1
D: .
CDR3: CASSSLEFKNRRPEQFF
DNA: TGTGCCAGCAGCTCGTTAGAGTTCAAGAACAGACGCCCTGAGCAGTTCTTC

size: .
V: TRBV7-9
J: TRBJ2-3
D: .
CDR3: CASSLATGDTQYF
DNA: TGTGCCAGCAGCTTAGCCACTGGTGATACGCAGTATTTT

size: few
V: TRBV5-1
J: TRBJ2-3
D: TRBD1
CDR3: CASSRDRATDTQYF
DNA: TGCGCCAGCAGCCGGGACAGGGCGACAGATACGCAGTATTTT

size: many
V: TRBV20-1
J: TRBJ1-1
D: .
CDR3: CSATSGWSEAFF
DNA: TGCAGTGCTACATCCGGGTGGTCTGAAGCTTTCTTT

size: few
V: TRBV28
J: TRBJ2-7
D: .
CDR3: CAAASRFYEQYF
DNA: TGTGCCGCGGCCAGCCGGTTCTACGAGCAGTACTTC

size: .
V: TRBV5-4
J: TRBJ1-4
D: .
CDR3: CASSQGGNEKLFF
DNA: TGTGCCAGCAGCCAAGGGGGGAATGAAAAACTGTTTTTT

size: few
V: TRBV7-2
J: TRBJ1-5
D: TRBD1
CDR3: CASSMTGLQPQHF
DNA: TGTGCCAGCAGTATGACAGGGTTGCAGCCCCAGCATTTT

size: few
V: TRBV2
J: TRBJ2-3
D: .
CDR3: CASTPRIGLARDTQYF
DNA: TGTGCCAGCACGCCACGCATCGGGCTAGCACGAGATACGCAGTATTTT

size: few
V: TRBV12-3/TRBV12-4
J: TRBJ1-2
D: .
CDR3: CASSLQLVNYGYTF
DNA: TGTGCCAGCAGTTTACAGCTCGTTAACTATGGCTACACCTTC

size: .
V: TRBV20-1
J: TRBJ2-7
D: TRBD2
CDR3: CSARDHTGTMSYEQYF
DNA: TGCAGTGCTAGAGATCATACCGGGACTATGAGTTACGAGCAGTACTTC

size: .
V: TRBV6-6
J: TRBJ2-5
D: TRBD2
CDR3: CASSGSQLAGYGETQYF
DNA: TGTGCCAGCAGCGGATCTCAGTTAGCGGGCTATGGGGAGACCCAGTACTTC

size: .
V: TRBV12-3/TRBV12-4
J: TRBJ2-1
D: TRBD2
CDR3: CASSLAAGVHNEQFF
DNA: TGTGCCAGCAGTTTGGCAGCGGGAGTCCACAATGAGCAGTTCTTC

size: few
V: TRBV7-2
J: TRBJ2-6
D: TRBD2
CDR3: CASSSSDFSGRAEFSGANVLTF
DNA: TGTGCCAGCAGCTCCTCAGACTTTAGCGGGAGGGCCGAATTTTCTGGGGCCAACGTCCTGACTTTC

size: once
V: TRBV5-3
J: TRBJ1-1
D: TRBD1
CDR3: CARSWGQEDLVNTEAFF
DNA: TGTGCCAGAAGCTGGGGACAGGAGGACCTTGTGAACACTGAAGCTTTCTTT

size: .
V: TRBV10-3
J: TRBJ2-5
D: .
CDR3: CAISAGEETQYF
DNA: TGTGCCATCAGTGCCGGGGAAGAGACCCAGTACTTC

size: .
V: TRBV7-2
J: TRBJ2-3
D: .
CDR3: CASSLNGGLSTDTQYF
DNA: TGTGCCAGCAGCTTAAACGGTGGGCTAAGCACAGATACGCAGTATTTT

size: few
V: TRBV7-9
J: TRBJ1-3
D: .
CDR3: CASSRTAGNTIYF
DNA: TGTGCCAGCAGCCGGACAGCTGGAAACACCATATATTTT

size: few
V: TRBV7-9
J: TRBJ2-5
D: .
CDR3: CASTPSGAGETQYF
DNA: TGTGCCAGCACCCCCTCGGGGGCAGGGGAGACCCAGTACTTC

size: .
V: TRBV5-1
J: TRBJ2-1
D: .
CDR3: CASSSGVAENNEQFF
DNA: TGCGCCAGCAGCTCGGGGGTAGCGGAGAACAATGAGCAGTTCTTC

size: few
V: TRBV4-2
J: TRBJ2-3
D: .
CDR3: CASSQEVGRAADTQYF
DNA: TGTGCCAGCAGCCAAGAGGTTGGTAGGGCCGCAGATACGCAGTATTTT

size: few
V: TRBV5-6
J: TRBJ2-6
D: .
CDR3: CASSGAVSGANVLTF
DNA: TGTGCCAGCAGCGGAGCGGTCTCTGGGGCCAACGTCCTGACTTTC

size: few
V: TRBV5-1
J: TRBJ2-1
D: TRBD2
CDR3: CASSRSGLADYNEQFF
DNA: TGCGCCAGCAGCAGAAGCGGACTAGCGGACTACAATGAGCAGTTCTTC

size: .
V: TRBV5-1
J: TRBJ1-1
D: .
CDR3: CASSIGKNTEAFF
DNA: TGCGCCAGCAGTATTGGAAAGAACACTGAAGCTTTCTTT

size: .
V: TRBV28
J: TRBJ2-7
D: TRBD1
CDR3: CASRTGGYEQYF
DNA: TGTGCCAGCAGGACAGGGGGCTACGAGCAGTACTTC

size: few
V: TRBV12-3/TRBV12-4
J: TRBJ2-7
D: TRBD1
CDR3: CASGRRGGSSYEQYF
DNA: TGTGCCAGCGGCCGAAGAGGGGGCAGTTCCTACGAGCAGTACTTC

size: .
V: TRBV6-5
J: TRBJ2-3
D: .
CDR3: CASSDGQPRDTQYF
DNA: TGTGCCAGCAGCGACGGACAGCCCCGGGATACGCAGTATTTT

size: .
V: TRBV6-2/TRBV6-3
J: TRBJ1-5
D: TRBD1
CDR3: CASSDPQGTGPQHF
DNA: TGTGCCAGCAGTGACCCACAGGGGACGGGGCCCCAGCATTTT

size: .
V: TRBV6-1
J: TRBJ2-2
D: TRBD1
CDR3: CASRPGQHPTGELFF
DNA: TGTGCCAGCAGGCCGGGACAGCATCCCACCGGGGAGCTGTTTTTT

size: .
V: TRBV7-8
J: TRBJ1-2
D: .
CDR3: CASSARGAGNYGYTF
DNA: TGTGCCAGCAGCGCCCGTGGGGCAGGGAACTATGGCTACACCTTC

size: few
V: TRBV20-1
J: TRBJ2-1
D: TRBD2
CDR3: CSARDPDWAGDEQFF
DNA: TGCAGTGCTAGAGATCCGGACTGGGCGGGGGATGAGCAGTTCTTC

size: .
V: TRBV20-1
J: TRBJ1-4
D: .
CDR3: CSASGRDTREKLFF
DNA: TGCAGTGCTAGTGGCCGGGACACTAGGGAAAAACTGTTTTTT

size: .
V: TRBV5-1
J: TRBJ2-1
D: TRBD2
CDR3: CASSTQAGVSCNEQFF
DNA: TGCGCCAGCAGCACCCAAGCGGGAGTTAGCTGCAATGAGCAGTTCTTC

size: .
V: TRBV11-2
J: TRBJ1-4
D: .
CDR3: CASSSQRDTGTNEKLFF
DNA: TGTGCCAGCAGCTCACAACGGGACACAGGGACTAATGAAAAACTGTTTTTT

size: many
V: TRBV5-1
J: TRBJ1-3
D: TRBD1
CDR3: CASSPGQTYSGNTIYF
DNA: TGCGCCAGCAGCCCGGGACAGACTTACTCTGGAAACACCATATATTTT

size: few
V: TRBV7-2
J: TRBJ1-3
D: .
CDR3: CASSLLNTIYF
DNA: TGTGCCAGCAGCTTGTTAAACACCATATATTTT

size: .
V: TRBV6-2/TRBV6-3
J: TRBJ2-3
D: .
CDR3: CASSYVGPSTDTQYF
DNA: TGTGCCAGCAGTTACGTGGGCCCCTCCACAGATACGCAGTATTTT

size: .
V: TRBV7-7
J: TRBJ1-6
D: .
CDR3: CASSLGPQGSPPLHF
DNA: TGTGCTAGCAGCTTAGGGCCCCAGGGCAGCCCACCCCTCCACTTT

size: .
V: TRBV9
J: TRBJ2-3
D: TRBD2
CDR3: CASSGGLGLAGTDTQYF
DNA: TGTGCCAGCAGCGGCGGCTTGGGACTAGCGGGCACAGATACGCAGTATTTT

size: .
V: TRBV2
J: TRBJ1-2
D: .
CDR3: CASSAQGNVDGYTF
DNA: TGTGCCAGCAGTGCCCAGGGGAATGTGGATGGCTACACCTTC

size: few
V: TRBV7-3
J: TRBJ2-1
D: TRBD2
CDR3: CASSPSGGGLANGEQFF
DNA: TGTGCCAGCAGCCCATCAGGAGGGGGACTAGCTAATGGTGAGCAGTTCTTC

size: few
V: TRBV7-9
J: TRBJ1-1
D: .
CDR3: CASSSPGGPTEAFF
DNA: TGTGCCAGCAGCTCGCCCGGAGGGCCCACTGAAGCTTTCTTT